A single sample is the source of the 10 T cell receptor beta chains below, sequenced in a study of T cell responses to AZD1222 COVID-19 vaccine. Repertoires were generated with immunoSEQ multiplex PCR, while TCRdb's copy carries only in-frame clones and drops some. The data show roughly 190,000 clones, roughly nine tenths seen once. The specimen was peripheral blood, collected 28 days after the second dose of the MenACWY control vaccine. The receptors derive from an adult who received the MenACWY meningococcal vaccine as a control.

This CDR3 reads CASSTGARNTEAFF. In DNA, the CDR3 is TGTGCCAGCAGCACAGGGGCGAGGAACACTGAAGCTTTCTTT. The genes are TRBV5-6 and TRBJ1-1; 7 nucleotides line up with TRBD1. The CDR3 contains 14 residues. V gave up 4 bases and J gave up 1 base; unmatched junction bases: 4. Germline CDR1 and CDR2: SGHDT and YYEEEE.

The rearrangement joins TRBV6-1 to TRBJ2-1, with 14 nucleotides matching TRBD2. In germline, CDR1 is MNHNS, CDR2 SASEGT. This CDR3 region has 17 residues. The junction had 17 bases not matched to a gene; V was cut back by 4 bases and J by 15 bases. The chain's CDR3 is CASSAYGTSGSSLLLFF. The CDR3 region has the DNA TGTGCCAGCAGTGCCTACGGGACTAGCGGGAGCTCACTATTGTTGTTCTTC.

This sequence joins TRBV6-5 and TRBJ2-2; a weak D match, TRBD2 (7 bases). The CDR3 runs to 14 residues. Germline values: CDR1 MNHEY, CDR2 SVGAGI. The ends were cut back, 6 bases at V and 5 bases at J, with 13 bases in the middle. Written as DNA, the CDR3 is TGTGCCAGCAGAGGACTAGGGGGTACCGGGGAGCTGTTTTTT. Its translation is CASRGLGGTGELFF.

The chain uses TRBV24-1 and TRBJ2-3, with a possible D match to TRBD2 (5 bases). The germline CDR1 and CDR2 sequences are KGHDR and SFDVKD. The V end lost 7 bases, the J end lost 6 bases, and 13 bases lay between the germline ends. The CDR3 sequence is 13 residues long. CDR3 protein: CATSVGGPDTQYF. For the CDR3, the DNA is TGTGCCACCAGCGTAGGAGGACCGGATACGCAGTATTTT.

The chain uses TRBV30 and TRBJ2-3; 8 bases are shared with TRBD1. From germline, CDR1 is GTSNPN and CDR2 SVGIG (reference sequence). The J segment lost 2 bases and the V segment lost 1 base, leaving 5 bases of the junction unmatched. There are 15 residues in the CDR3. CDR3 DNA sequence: TGTGCCTGGAGTGCCAGACAGGGGCCCACAGATACGCAGTATTTT. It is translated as CAWSARQGPTDTQYF.

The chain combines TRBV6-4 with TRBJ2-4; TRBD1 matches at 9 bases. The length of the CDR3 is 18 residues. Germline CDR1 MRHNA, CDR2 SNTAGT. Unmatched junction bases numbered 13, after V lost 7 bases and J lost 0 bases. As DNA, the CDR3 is TGTGCCAGCATGGGGGGACAGGGAGTACCTATAGCCAAAAACATTCAGTACTTC. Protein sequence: CASMGGQGVPIAKNIQYF.

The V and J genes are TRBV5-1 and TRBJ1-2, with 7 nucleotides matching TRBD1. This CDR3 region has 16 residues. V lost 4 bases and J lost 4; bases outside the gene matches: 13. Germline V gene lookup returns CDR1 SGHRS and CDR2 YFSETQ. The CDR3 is CASSREGTAISYGYTF. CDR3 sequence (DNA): TGCGCCAGCAGCCGGGAGGGGACAGCAATAAGCTATGGCTACACCTTC.

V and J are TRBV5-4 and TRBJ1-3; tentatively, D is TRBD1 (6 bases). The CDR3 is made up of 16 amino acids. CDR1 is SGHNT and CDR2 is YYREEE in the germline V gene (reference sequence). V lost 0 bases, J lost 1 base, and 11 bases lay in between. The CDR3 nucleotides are TGTGCCAGCAGCTTGGACCAGGGGATGTCTGGAAACACCATATATTTT. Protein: CASSLDQGMSGNTIYF.

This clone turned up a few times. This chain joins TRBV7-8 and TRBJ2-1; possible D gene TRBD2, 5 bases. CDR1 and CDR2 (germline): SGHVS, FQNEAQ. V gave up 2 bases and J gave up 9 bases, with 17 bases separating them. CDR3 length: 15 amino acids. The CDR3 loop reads CASSLSGLSRAEQFF. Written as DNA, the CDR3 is TGTGCCAGCAGCTTAAGTGGACTGAGTCGGGCTGAGCAGTTCTTC.

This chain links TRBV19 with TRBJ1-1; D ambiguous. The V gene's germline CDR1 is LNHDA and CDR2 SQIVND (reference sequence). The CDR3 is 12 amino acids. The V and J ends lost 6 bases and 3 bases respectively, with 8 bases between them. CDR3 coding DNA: TGTGCCAGTAGCCACAGAGACACTGAAGCTTTCTTT. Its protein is CASSHRDTEAFF.